The clone carrying this T cell receptor beta chain was recorded at least ten times. Its antigen is unidentified. The germline gives CDR1 SQVTM, CDR2 ANQGSEA. The CDR3 has 15 residues. V lost 0 bases to trimming and J lost 6 bases, with 14 bases between them. With molecular barcodes, quantitative 5'-RACE was used to make the TCR beta libraries. TCRdb re-analysed the 5' RACE reads in MiXCR, keeping a single row per CDR3 protein. Of around 220,000 distinct CDR3 sequences in the sample, about 16% are singletons; the top ten hold approximately 46%. The data were taken from a study of CD8 T cells in ankylosing spondylitis. Study-level points and caveats: Researchers reportedly found disease-linked clones significantly enriched in matched ankylosing spondylitis synovial fluid. Earlier work had already found some motif variants in reactive arthritis synovial fluid and blood. Seemingly characteristic of ankylosing spondylitis blood was a TCR beta motif consisting of several highly homologous variants.

The source material was blood, either unsorted or a sorted T cell fraction (not recorded which). This receptor was obtained from a male donor with ankylosing spondylitis. The V call is TRBV29-1, the J call TRBJ2-2, with D perhaps matching TRBD1 or TRBD2 (5 bases each). CDR3 bases: TGCAGCGTTGAAGATCAAGGGACGGCGTCCGGGGAGCTGTTTTTT. Translated: CSVEDQGTASGELFF.